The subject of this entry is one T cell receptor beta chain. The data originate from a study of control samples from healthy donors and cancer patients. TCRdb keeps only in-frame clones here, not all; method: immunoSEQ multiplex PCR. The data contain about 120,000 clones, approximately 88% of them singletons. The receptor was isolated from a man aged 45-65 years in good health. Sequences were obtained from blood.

The CDR3 sequence: CASTDSGELFF. The CDR3 region has the DNA TGTGCCAGCACGGACTCCGGGGAGCTGTTTTTT. J is TRBJ2-2 and V is TRBV12-3 or TRBV12-4, with a possible D match to TRBD2 (5 bases). This CDR3 region has 11 residues. V gave up 7 bases and J gave up 6 bases, with 6 bases separating them.